The T cell receptor (beta chain) described here comes from a study of regulatory T cells in long-lasting Graves disease. According to the study, TCR beta libraries were built with iRepertoire HTBI primers and CDR3-region Arm-PCR. TCRdb called the multiplex PCR reads again in MiXCR, with one record for every CDR3 protein. This repertoire shows about 500,000 distinct CDR3 sequences, about 12% found once; its top ten account for 8% to 10%. This clonotype was recorded at least ten times. Noted time point: newly diagnosed GD, antithyroid drugs for less than 3 months. PBMC RNA served as the TCR library source. CDR3 length: 15 amino acids. Looked up from germline, CDR1 is MNHEY and CDR2 is SMNVEV (reference sequence). Trimming shortened V by 4 bases and J by 3 bases, and 13 bases separated the two germline ends. The same data also contributed to another study, on T cells in Graves' hyperthyroidism and ophthalmopathy.

Here the sequenced sample was peripheral blood mononuclear cells (PBMCs), taken at new diagnosis, from a patient treated with antithyroid drugs. The gene calls are TRBV27 and TRBJ2-4; D is uncertain. The TCR was taken from a woman aged 25-40 years with Graves disease. The CDR3 loop reads CASSSRQGNKNIQYF. CDR3 in DNA: TGTGCCAGCAGTTCCAGGCAAGGGAACAAAAACATTCAGTACTTC.